These 14 T cell receptor beta chains were sequenced from one sample in a study of cytomegalovirus exposure and HLA in healthy donors. PCR primers comprised 60 Vbeta and 13 Jbeta primers. Sequenced by immunoSEQ multiplex PCR; TCRdb stores in-frame clones only, minus some. The repertoire holds roughly 69,000 clones, with 76% as singletons. Material for sequencing was PBMCs. Receptor source: a man between 18 and 29 years old in good health and CMV-seronegative.

This sequence joins TRBV14 and TRBJ1-6; 7 bases are shared with TRBD1. The germline V gene has CDR1 SGHDN and CDR2 FVKESK. The CDR3 is 20 residues long. The V gene end was trimmed by 3 bases and the J gene end by 10 bases; junction bases not matched to a gene: 24. CDR3 bases: TGTGCCAGCAGCCACCGATACCCCTTCGGGACAGAATATTTTGGCTCACCCCTCCACTTT. Translating it yields CASSHRYPFGTEYFGSPLHF.

This chain uses TRBV1 with TRBJ1-5. TRBV1 is described as a pseudogene. CDR3 size: 16 residues. This CDR3 reads CTSSHQPRGFNQPQHF. The CDR3 bases are TGCACCAGCAGCCACCAGCCCCGGGGGTTTAATCAGCCCCAGCATTTT.

A single count supports this clone. The chain combines TRBV5-1 with TRBJ2-3, with 8 bases fitting TRBD2. The CDR3 covers 15 residues. V trimming: 1 base; J trimming: 1 base; junction bases outside the gene matches: 2. Per germline, CDR1 SGHRS and CDR2 YFSETQ. This CDR3 is CASSLRGGRTDTQYF. CDR3 in DNA: TGCGCCAGCAGCTTGCGGGGGGGGCGCACAGATACGCAGTATTTT.

CDR3: CASSPGTSGGASTDTQYF. The CDR3 DNA follows: TGTGCCAGCAGCCCCGGGACTAGCGGGGGGGCTAGCACAGATACGCAGTATTTT. This chain uses TRBV7-7 with TRBJ2-3, with 16 bases aligning to TRBD2. Germline loops: CDR1 SSHAT, CDR2 FNYEAQ (reference sequence). This CDR3 is 18 amino acids long. With V trimmed by 5 bases and J by 0 bases, 5 bases remained unmatched.

The chain has TRBV7-9 and TRBJ2-1; D might be TRBD2 (5 bases). The CDR3 is 14 residues long. Germline V gene sequence: CDR1 SEHNR, CDR2 FQNEAQ (reference sequence). Trimming took 0 bases from V and 8 from J, leaving 11 bases between them. CDR3 protein: CASSLAVAGHEQFF. The CDR3 DNA is TGTGCCAGCAGCTTAGCTGTGGCGGGTCATGAGCAGTTCTTC.

The chain is built from TRBV6-6 and TRBJ1-2; D is undetermined. Between the trimmed V and J ends, which lost 2 bases and 5 bases, there was a span of 15 bases. The CDR3 loop spans 15 amino acids. The germline V gene has CDR1 MNHNY and CDR2 SVGAGI (reference sequence). CDR3 protein: CASSYQAHPAYGYTF. CDR3 nucleotides: TGTGCCAGCAGTTACCAGGCACACCCTGCGTATGGCTACACCTTC.

This clone was observed a few times. V and J are TRBV5-5 and TRBJ1-6; the D is unclear. The V end lost 1 base, the J end lost 6 bases, and 11 bases lay between the germline ends. Germline CDR1 SGHKS, CDR2 YYEKEE (reference sequence). The CDR3 totals 15 residues. As DNA, the CDR3 is TGTGCCAGCAGCTTGAATGATCCCAGTAATTCACCCCTCCACTTT. Translation: CASSLNDPSNSPLHF.

The rearrangement joins TRBV29-1 to TRBJ2-1; TRBD2 is a possible D gene (5 bases). The germline gives CDR1 SQVTM, CDR2 ANQGSEA. Deletions cut 8 bases from V and 11 bases from J, with 16 bases between. The CDR3 runs to 11 residues. CDR3 amino acids: CSIGEVSKQFF. The CDR3, as DNA: TGCAGCATCGGGGAAGTGAGCAAGCAGTTCTTC.

The DNA for the CDR3 is TGTGCCAGCAGCTTGGTCCCAGGGTGGAACACTGAAGCTTTCTTT. Translating gives CASSLVPGWNTEAFF. The rearrangement joins TRBV5-4 to TRBJ1-1; perhaps TRBD1 as D (5 bases). The CDR3 loop spans 15 amino acids. V dropped 0 bases and J dropped 1 base, with 10 bases sitting between them. Germline V gene lookup returns CDR1 SGHNT and CDR2 YYREEE (reference sequence).

With respect to this clone: The junction departs from the called germline gene at one end, perhaps through a read error. The chain combines TRBV10-2 with TRBJ1-5; 9 bases match TRBD1. The length of the CDR3 is 14 residues. Germline CDR1 is WSHSY and CDR2 is SAAADI. CDR3 protein: CTSRDRADNQPQHF. The CDR3 DNA reads as TGCACCAGCAGGGACAGGGCTGACAATCAGCCCCAGCATTTT.

V and J are TRBV10-1 and TRBJ2-1, with TRBD1 identical over 11 bases. The ends lost 3 bases at V and 4 bases at J; junction bases unmatched: 5. Germline loops: CDR1 WNHNN, CDR2 SYGVQD (reference sequence). The CDR3 length is 16 residues. CDR3 protein: CASSDSRDRGYNEQFF. DNA of the CDR3: TGCGCCAGCAGTGATTCGAGGGACAGGGGGTACAATGAGCAGTTCTTC.

The chain carries TRBV9 and TRBJ2-4; weak D call: TRBD1 (6 bases). This CDR3 contains 18 residues. The V gene lost 0 bases and the J gene lost 8 bases, with 24 bases spanning the gap. Germline values: CDR1 SGDLS, CDR2 YYNGEE. The DNA for the CDR3 is TGTGCCAGCAGCGTAGGAGGTCGGGGACATCGGTCAAAAGACATTCAGTACTTC. Encoded protein: CASSVGGRGHRSKDIQYF.

The sample holds a few counts of this clone. The J gene is TRBJ2-1, the V gene TRBV29-1, with 11 nucleotides matching TRBD2. The junction had 8 bases not matched to a gene; V was cut back by 7 bases and J by 6 bases. CDR1 is SQVTM, CDR2 ANQGSEA, per germline. CDR3 length: 14 amino acids. CDR3 DNA sequence: TGCAGCGAAATAGCGGGGGGGCGCCTCAATGAGCAGTTCTTC. Its translation is CSEIAGGRLNEQFF.

The chain combines TRBV18 with TRBJ2-3; D may be TRBD2 (5 bases). Trimming took 0 bases from V and 2 from J, leaving 9 bases between them. The CDR3 extends over 15 amino acids. Looked up from germline, CDR1 is KGHSH and CDR2 is LQKENI. The CDR3 nucleotides are TGTGCCAGCTCACCACCGAGGGCGGTCACAGATACGCAGTATTTT. Amino acids: CASSPPRAVTDTQYF.